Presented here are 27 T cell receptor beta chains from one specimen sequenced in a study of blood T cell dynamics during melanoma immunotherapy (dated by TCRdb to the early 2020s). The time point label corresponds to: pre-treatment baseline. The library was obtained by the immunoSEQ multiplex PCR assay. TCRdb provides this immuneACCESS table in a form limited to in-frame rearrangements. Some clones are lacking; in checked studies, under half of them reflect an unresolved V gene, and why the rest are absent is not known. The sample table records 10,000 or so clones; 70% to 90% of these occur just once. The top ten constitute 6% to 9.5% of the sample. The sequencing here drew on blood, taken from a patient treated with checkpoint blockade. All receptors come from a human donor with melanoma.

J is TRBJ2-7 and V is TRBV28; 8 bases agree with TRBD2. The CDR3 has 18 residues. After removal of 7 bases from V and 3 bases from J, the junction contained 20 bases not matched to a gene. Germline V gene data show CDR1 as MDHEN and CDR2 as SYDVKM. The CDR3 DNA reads TGTGCCAGCAACCCCCCCGGGGAGGGCGGGAGGCGAGTCTACGAGCAGTACTTC. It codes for CASNPPGEGGRRVYEQYF. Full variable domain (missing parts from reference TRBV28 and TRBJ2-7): DVKVTQSSRYLVKRTGEKVFLECVQDMDHENMFWYRQDPGLGLRLIYFSYDVKMKEKGDIPEGYSVSREKKERFSLILESASTNQTSMYLCASNPPGEGGRRVYEQYFGPGTRLTVT.

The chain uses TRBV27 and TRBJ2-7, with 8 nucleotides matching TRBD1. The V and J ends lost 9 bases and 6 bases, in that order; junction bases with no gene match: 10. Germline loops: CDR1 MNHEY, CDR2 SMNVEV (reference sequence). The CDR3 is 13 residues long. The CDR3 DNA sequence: TGTGCCAGTACCCGGACAGGGAGTAGCGAGCAGTACTTC. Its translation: CASTRTGSSEQYF.

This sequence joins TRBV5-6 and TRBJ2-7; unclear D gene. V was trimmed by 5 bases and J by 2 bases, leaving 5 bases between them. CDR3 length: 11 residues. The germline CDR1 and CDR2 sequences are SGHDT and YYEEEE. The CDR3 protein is CASSRAYEQYF. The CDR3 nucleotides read TGTGCCAGCAGTAGGGCCTACGAGCAGTACTTC.

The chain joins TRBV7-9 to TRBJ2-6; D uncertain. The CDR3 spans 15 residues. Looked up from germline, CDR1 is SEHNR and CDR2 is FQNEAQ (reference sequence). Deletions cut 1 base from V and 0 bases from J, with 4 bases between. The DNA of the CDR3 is TGTGCCAGCAGCTTAGACGGCTCTGGGGCCAACGTCCTGACTTTC. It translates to CASSLDGSGANVLTF.

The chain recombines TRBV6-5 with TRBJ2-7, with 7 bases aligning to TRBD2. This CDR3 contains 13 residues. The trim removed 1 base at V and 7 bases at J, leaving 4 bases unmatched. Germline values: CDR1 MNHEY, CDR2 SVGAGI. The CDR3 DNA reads TGTGCCAGCAGTTACTGGGAGGGCCGGGAGCAGTACTTC. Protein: CASSYWEGREQYF.

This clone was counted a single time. The CDR3 is CASSLATGVETQYF. CDR3 bases: TGCGCCAGCAGCTTGGCCACAGGGGTGGAGACCCAGTACTTC. The chain couples TRBV5-1 to TRBJ2-5; 7 bases are a match to TRBD1. The CDR3 is 14 residues long. Germline V gene lookup returns CDR1 SGHRS and CDR2 YFSETQ. Trimming at V came to 0 bases and at J to 5 bases, leaving 4 bases not matched to a gene.

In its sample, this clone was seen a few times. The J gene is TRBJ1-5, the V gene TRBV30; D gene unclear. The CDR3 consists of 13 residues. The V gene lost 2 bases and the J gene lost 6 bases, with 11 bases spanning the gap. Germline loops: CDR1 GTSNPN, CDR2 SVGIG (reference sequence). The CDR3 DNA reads TGTGCCTGGAGTCTCGGGATGGGTCAGCCCCAGCATTTT. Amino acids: CAWSLGMGQPQHF. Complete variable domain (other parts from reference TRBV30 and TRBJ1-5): SQTIHQWPATLVQPVGSPLSLECTVEGTSNPNLYWYRQAAGRGLQLLFYSVGIGQISSEVPQNLSASRPQDRQFILSSKKLLLSDSGFYLCAWSLGMGQPQHFGDGTRLSIL.

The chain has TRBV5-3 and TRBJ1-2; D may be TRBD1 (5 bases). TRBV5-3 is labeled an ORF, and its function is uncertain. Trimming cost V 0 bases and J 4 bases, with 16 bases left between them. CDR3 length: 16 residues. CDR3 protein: CARSLVTAGPAYGYTF. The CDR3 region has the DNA TGTGCCAGAAGCTTGGTGACAGCCGGCCCGGCCTATGGCTACACCTTC.

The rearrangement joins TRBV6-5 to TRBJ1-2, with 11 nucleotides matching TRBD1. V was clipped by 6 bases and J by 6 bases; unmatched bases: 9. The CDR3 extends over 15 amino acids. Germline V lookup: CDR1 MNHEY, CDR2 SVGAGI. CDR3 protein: CASSTDRGQSNGYTF. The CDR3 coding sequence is TGTGCCAGCAGCACGGACAGGGGGCAGTCGAATGGCTACACCTTC.

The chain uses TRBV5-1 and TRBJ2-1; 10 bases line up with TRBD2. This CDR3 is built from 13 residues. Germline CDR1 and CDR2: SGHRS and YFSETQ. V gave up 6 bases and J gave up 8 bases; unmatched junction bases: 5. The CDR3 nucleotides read TGCGCCAGCACTAGCGGGAGTTTCGATGAGCAGTTCTTC. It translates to CASTSGSFDEQFF.

The CDR3 here is CASPGTAYEQYF. CDR3 nucleotide sequence: TGTGCCAGCCCCGGGACAGCTTACGAGCAGTACTTC. The J gene is TRBJ2-7, the V gene TRBV19; 7 bases line up with TRBD1. With 9 bases clipped from V and 4 bases from J, the junction kept 6 bases outside the gene matches. The length of the CDR3 is 12 residues. Germline V gene data show CDR1 as LNHDA and CDR2 as SQIVND (reference sequence).

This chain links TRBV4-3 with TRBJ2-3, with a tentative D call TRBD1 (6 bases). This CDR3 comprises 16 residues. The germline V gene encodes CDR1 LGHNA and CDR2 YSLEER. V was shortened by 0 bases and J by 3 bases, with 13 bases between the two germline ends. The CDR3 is CASSQEEDRRTDTQYF. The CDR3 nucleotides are TGCGCCAGCAGCCAAGAGGAAGACAGGAGGACAGATACGCAGTATTTT.

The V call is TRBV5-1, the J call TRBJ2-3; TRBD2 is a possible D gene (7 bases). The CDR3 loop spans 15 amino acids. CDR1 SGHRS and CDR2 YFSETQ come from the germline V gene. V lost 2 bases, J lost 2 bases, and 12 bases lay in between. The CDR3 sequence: CASSFGGPLTDTQYF. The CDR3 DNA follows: TGCGCCAGCAGCTTCGGGGGGCCACTCACAGATACGCAGTATTTT.

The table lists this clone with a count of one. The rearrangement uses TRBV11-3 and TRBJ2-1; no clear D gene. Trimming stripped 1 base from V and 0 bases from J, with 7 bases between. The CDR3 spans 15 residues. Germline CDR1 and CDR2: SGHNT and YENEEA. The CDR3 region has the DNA TGTGCCAGCAGCTTAGGGGGTTCCTCCTACAATGAGCAGTTCTTC. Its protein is CASSLGGSSYNEQFF.

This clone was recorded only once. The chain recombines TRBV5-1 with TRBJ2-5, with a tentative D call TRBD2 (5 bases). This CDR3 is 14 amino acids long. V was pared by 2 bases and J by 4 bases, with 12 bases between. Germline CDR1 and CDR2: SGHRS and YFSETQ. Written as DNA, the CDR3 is TGCGCCAGCAGCTTAGGTGGAGGAGGAGAGACCCAGTACTTC. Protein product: CASSLGGGGETQYF.

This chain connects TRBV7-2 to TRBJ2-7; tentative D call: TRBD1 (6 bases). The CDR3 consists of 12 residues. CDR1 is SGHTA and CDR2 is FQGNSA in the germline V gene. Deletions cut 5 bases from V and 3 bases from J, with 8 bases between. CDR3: CASSQGYYEQYF. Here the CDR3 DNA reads TGTGCCAGCAGCCAGGGGTACTACGAGCAGTACTTC.

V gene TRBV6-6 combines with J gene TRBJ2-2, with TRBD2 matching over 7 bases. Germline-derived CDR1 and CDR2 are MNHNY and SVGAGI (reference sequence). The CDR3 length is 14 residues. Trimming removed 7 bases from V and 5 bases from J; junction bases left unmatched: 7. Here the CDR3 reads CASIKAGKTGELFF. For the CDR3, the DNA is TGTGCCAGCATCAAAGCGGGAAAAACCGGGGAGCTGTTTTTT.

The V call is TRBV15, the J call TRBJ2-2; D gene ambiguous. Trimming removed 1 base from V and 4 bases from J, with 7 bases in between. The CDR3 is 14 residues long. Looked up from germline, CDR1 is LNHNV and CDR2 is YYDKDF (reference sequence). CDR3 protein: CATSRVQRTGELFF. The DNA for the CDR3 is TGTGCCACCAGCAGAGTTCAGCGCACCGGGGAGCTGTTTTTT.

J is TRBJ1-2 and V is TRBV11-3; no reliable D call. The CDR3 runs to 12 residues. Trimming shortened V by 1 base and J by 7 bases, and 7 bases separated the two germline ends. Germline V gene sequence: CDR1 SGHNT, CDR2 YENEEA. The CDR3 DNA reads TGTGCCAGCAGCTTAGTATCCTCTGGCTACACCTTC. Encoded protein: CASSLVSSGYTF.

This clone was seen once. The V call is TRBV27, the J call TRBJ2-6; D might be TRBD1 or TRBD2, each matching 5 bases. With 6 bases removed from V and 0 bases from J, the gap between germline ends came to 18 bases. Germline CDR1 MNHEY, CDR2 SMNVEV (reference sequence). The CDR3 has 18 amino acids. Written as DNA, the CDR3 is TGTGCCAGCAGCTCGCAGGGAGTTTGGGCCTCTGGGGCCAACGTCCTGACTTTC. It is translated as CASSSQGVWASGANVLTF.

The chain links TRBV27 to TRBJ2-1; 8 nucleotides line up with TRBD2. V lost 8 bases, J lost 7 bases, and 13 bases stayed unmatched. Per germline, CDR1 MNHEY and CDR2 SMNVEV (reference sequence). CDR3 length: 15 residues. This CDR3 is CASGRAGGRRNEQFF. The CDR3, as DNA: TGTGCCAGCGGCCGGGCGGGAGGTCGTCGTAATGAGCAGTTCTTC.

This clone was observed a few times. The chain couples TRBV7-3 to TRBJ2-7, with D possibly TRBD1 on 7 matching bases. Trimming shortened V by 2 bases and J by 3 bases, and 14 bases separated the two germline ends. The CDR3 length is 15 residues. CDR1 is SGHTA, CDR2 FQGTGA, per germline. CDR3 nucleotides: TGTGCCAGCAGCTTAGGGCCAGGGGGAGGCTACGAGCAGTACTTC. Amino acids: CASSLGPGGGYEQYF.

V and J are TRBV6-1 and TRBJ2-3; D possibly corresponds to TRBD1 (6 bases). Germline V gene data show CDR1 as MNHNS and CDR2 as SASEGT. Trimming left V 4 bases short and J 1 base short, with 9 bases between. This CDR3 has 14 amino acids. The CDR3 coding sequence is TGTGCCAGCAGTGCGGCAGGGGGCACAGATACGCAGTATTTT. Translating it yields CASSAAGGTDTQYF.

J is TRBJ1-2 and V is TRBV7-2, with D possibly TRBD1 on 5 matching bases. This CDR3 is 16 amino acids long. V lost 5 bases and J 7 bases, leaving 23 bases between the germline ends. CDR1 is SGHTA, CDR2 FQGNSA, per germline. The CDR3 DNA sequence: TGTGCCAGCAGCAAGCTCAGAACCGGGACGGGGGGTGGCTACACCTTC. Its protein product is CASSKLRTGTGGGYTF.

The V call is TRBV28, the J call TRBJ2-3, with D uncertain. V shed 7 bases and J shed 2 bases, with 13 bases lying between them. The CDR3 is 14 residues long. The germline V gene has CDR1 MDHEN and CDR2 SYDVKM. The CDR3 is CASIPLGPTDTQYF. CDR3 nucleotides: TGTGCCAGCATTCCGTTGGGCCCCACAGATACGCAGTATTTT. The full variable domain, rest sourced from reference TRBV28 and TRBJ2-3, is DVKVTQSSRYLVKRTGEKVFLECVQDMDHENMFWYRQDPGLGLRLIYFSYDVKMKEKGDIPEGYSVSREKKERFSLILESASTNQTSMYLCASIPLGPTDTQYFGPGTRLTVL.

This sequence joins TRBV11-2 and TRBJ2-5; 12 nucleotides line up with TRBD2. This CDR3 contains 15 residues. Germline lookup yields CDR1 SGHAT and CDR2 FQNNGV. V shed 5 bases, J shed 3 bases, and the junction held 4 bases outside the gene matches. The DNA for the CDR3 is TGTGCCAGCAGCCCCAGGACTAGCGGGAAAGAGACCCAGTACTTC. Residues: CASSPRTSGKETQYF.

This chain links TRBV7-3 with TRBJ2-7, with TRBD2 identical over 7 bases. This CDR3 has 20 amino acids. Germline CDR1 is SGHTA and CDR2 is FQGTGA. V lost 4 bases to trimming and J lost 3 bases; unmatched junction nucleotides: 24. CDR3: CASSSRRQAIGGSSGYEQYF. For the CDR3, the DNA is TGTGCCAGCAGCTCCAGGAGGCAGGCTATTGGCGGGAGCTCGGGCTACGAGCAGTACTTC.